Sequencing of this T cell receptor (beta chain) was carried out in a study of T cell repertoires in aging, cancer and after chemotherapy. Rearranged V-D-J TRB sequences were amplified with a mixed TRB-A/B primer pool. TCRdb itself ran the multiplex PCR reads through MiXCR, one entry per CDR3 protein. The table lists about 12,000 distinct CDR3 sequences, just over 30% of them singletons, with roughly a tenth in the top ten. TCR beta rearrangements were amplified from peripheral blood genomic DNA. This clonotype was counted between two and nine times. V gave up 6 bases and J gave up 0 bases, with 9 bases separating them. This CDR3 comprises 14 residues. CDR1 ENHRY and CDR2 SYGVKD come from the germline V gene.

This receptor was taken from a human donor in good health. The donor label of this sample is uncertain. The sample taken for sequencing was blood. The chain carries TRBV10-3 and TRBJ1-5; perhaps TRBD1 as D (5 bases). CDR3 in amino acids: CAIRGDGSNQPQHF. Written as DNA, the CDR3 is TGTGCCATCAGGGGGGACGGTAGCAATCAGCCCCAGCATTTT.